The source of this TCR beta chain is a study of beta chain features in type 1 diabetes. Study-wide findings and caveats: There was a moderate but significant shortening of TCRB CDR3s in all four CD4+ subsets of Type 1 diabetes patients.

Investigators reverse transcribed all isolated RNA, so they sequenced expressed TCRB transcripts. Some clones are missing from TCRdb's copy, which holds only in-frame ones; the method was immunoSEQ multiplex PCR. In the table there are over 150,000 clones, approximately 9% of which are singletons. The CDR3 runs to 15 residues. V was clipped by 4 bases and J by 3 bases, with 16 bases between them. Germline CDR1 MNHEY, CDR2 SMNVEV (reference sequence). This clone has just a few counts. Its antigen is unidentified. The receptor was derived from a young woman with type 1 diabetes. The sequencing input was central memory CD4+ T cells from blood. The chain recombines TRBV27 with TRBJ2-7; maybe TRBD1 (6 bases). CDR3 in amino acids: CASSSRTGHRYEQYF. CDR3 bases: TGTGCCAGCAGTTCCAGAACGGGACATCGCTACGAGCAGTACTTC.